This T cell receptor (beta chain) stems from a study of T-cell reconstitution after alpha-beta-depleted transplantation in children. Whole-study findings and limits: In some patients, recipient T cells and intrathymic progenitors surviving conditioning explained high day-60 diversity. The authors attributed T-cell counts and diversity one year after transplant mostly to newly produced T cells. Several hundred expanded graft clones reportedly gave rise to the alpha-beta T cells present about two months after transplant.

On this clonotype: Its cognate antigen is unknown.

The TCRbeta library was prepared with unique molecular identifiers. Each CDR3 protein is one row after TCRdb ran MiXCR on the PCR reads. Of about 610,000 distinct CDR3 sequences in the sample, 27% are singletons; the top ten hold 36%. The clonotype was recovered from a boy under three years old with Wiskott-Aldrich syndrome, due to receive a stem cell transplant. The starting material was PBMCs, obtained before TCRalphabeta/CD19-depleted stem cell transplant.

CDR3 coding DNA: TGCAGTGCTAGAGGGCTAGCGGGAGACGGGGAGCTGTTTTTT. As protein: CSARGLAGDGELFF. The chain is built from TRBV20-1 and TRBJ2-2; 10 nucleotides match TRBD2. Germline lookup yields CDR1 DFQATT and CDR2 SNEGSKA (reference sequence). There are 14 residues in the CDR3. Trimming removed 1 base from V and 7 bases from J; junction bases left unmatched: 3.